This is a list of T cell receptor beta chains from one sample in a study of blood T cells in healthy people across ages. TCRdb used MiXCR to reprocess the 5' RACE reads, holding one entry per CDR3 protein. The sample holds hundreds of thousands of distinct CDR3 sequences; roughly 20% are singletons and the top ten take 22%. Sequencing was carried out using blood. The receptors originated from a man aged 65 to 79 in good health. The CDR3 runs from the conserved cysteine through the conserved F or W. The D gene is left open where the match is weak. Clone sizes are given selectively: once, few, many, or a class where the clone is expanded.

size,D,V,J,length,DNA,CDR3
-,-,TRBV20-1,TRBJ1-1,14,TGCAGTGCGGTGGAGACAGGAGGAATTCGGCAAGCTTTCTTT,CSAVETGGIRQAFF
few,-,TRBV3-1,TRBJ1-5,15,TGTGCCAGCAGCCAAGATCTAGGGGCTCCTCAGCCCCAGCATTTT,CASSQDLGAPQPQHF
many,-,TRBV7-2,TRBJ2-4,15,TGTGCCAGCAGCAAAGACCGGAACACAGGGAACATTCAGTACTTC,CASSKDRNTGNIQYF
few,TRBD1,TRBV27,TRBJ1-2,16,TGTGCCAGCAGTGTCGCCGGGACAGGGGTCTTCTATGGCTACACCTTC,CASSVAGTGVFYGYTF
few,-,TRBV19,TRBJ2-3,13,TGTGCCAGTAGTGTACGACTCGCAGATACGCAGTATTTT,CASSVRLADTQYF
-,-,TRBV9,TRBJ2-3,13,TGTGCCAGCAGCCCCGTGGCCCCAGATACGCAGTATTTT,CASSPVAPDTQYF
-,TRBD1,TRBV5-1,TRBJ1-2,16,TGCGCCAGCAGCCCGGGACAGGGGGCTCCTAACTATGGCTACACCTTC,CASSPGQGAPNYGYTF
-,-,TRBV14,TRBJ2-1,18,TGTGCCAGCAGCCAAGATCGGGGAGACGGTAGCTCCTACAATGAGCAGTTCTTC,CASSQDRGDGSSYNEQFF
-,-,TRBV19,TRBJ2-1,13,TGTGCCAGTAGTATAGCAGAGGTGAATGAGCAGTTCTTC,CASSIAEVNEQFF
-,-,TRBV25-1,TRBJ2-4,15,TGTGCCAGCAGTGATCCAGGGGCAGCCAAAAACATTCAGTACTTC,CASSDPGAAKNIQYF
once,-,TRBV7-9,TRBJ1-5,17,TGTGCCAGCAGCTCGTCCCCGGGGGCCGCATTCAATCAGCCCCAGCATTTT,CASSSSPGAAFNQPQHF
many,-,TRBV27,TRBJ2-7,16,TGTGCCAGCAGTTTAACTGCAGGGGTCCCCGCCTACGAGCAGTACTTC,CASSLTAGVPAYEQYF
-,-,TRBV20-1,TRBJ2-7,12,TGCAGCGCGACAGGAATACACTACGAGCAGTACTTC,CSATGIHYEQYF
-,TRBD2,TRBV20-1,TRBJ2-1,14,TGCAGTGCTAGAGATCGTAGTAGCGGGAATGAGCAGTTCTTC,CSARDRSSGNEQFF
-,TRBD2,TRBV7-8,TRBJ2-1,14,TGTGCCACCCATAGCGGGTCCTCCTACAATGAGCAGTTCTTC,CATHSGSSYNEQFF
few,-,TRBV24-1,TRBJ2-6,16,TGTGCCACCAGTGATCCGGGCCTCTCTGGGGCCAACGTCCTGACTTTC,CATSDPGLSGANVLTF
few,TRBD1,TRBV18,TRBJ2-5,13,TGTGCCAGCTCCGGGGACAGCCAAGAGACCCAGTACTTC,CASSGDSQETQYF
-,-,TRBV3-1,TRBJ1-4,17,TGTGCCAGCAGCCTCCCCGGGGTTGGGGCAACTAATGAAAAACTGTTTTTT,CASSLPGVGATNEKLFF
few,-,TRBV12-3/TRBV12-4,TRBJ1-1,15,TGTGCCAGCAGTTTAGCGCTTGGGGCGGGCACTGAAGCTTTCTTT,CASSLALGAGTEAFF
-,TRBD1,TRBV27,TRBJ1-1,16,TGTGCCAGCAGTTTATTTTGGACAGGGATTGACACTGAAGCTTTCTTT,CASSLFWTGIDTEAFF
-,TRBD2,TRBV7-3,TRBJ2-3,16,TGTGCCAGCAGCTATCGAGCGGGAGTGGGGACAGATACGCAGTATTTT,CASSYRAGVGTDTQYF
few,TRBD1,TRBV11-2,TRBJ2-5,14,TGTGCCAGCAGCCAGGACAGGGGGGTTGAGACCCAGTACTTC,CASSQDRGVETQYF
-,-,TRBV2,TRBJ1-2,11,TGTGCCAGCAATGACCAGTATGGCTACACCTTC,CASNDQYGYTF
few,-,TRBV29-1,TRBJ1-2,13,TGCAGCGTTGGCTCAAGCTTGAACTATGGCTACACCTTC,CSVGSSLNYGYTF
once,-,TRBV9,TRBJ2-3,16,TGTGCCAGCACCCCGGGACCAACCACATTTGAAGATACGCAGTATTTT,CASTPGPTTFEDTQYF